Listed below are T cell receptor beta chains from one sample, sequenced in a study of T-cell memory formation after mild COVID-19. TCRdb reprocessed the 5' RACE reads with MiXCR, giving one entry per CDR3 protein. The profile covers 95,000 to 120,000 distinct CDR3 sequences, with approximately 21% appearing a single time and approximately 40% taken by the ten largest. The sample was PBMCs or a T cell subset sorted from them (not recorded which). The source is a man aged 18 to 30 who had mild COVID-19 (a few samples of this study predate the infection). Cell type and time point are not known. The CDR3 runs from the conserved cysteine through the conserved F or W. A D gene is named only where the DNA matches it firmly. The listing skips clone size in some rows; elsewhere it reads once, few, many or a size class.

v_gene: TRBV4-3; d_gene: -; j_gene: TRBJ2-7; abundance: once; CDR3nt: TGCGCCAGCAGCCAAGAAGCAGTCAGGACGGGGAGCTCCTACGAGCAGTACTTC; CDR3aa: CASSQEAVRTGSSYEQYF
v_gene: TRBV5-1; d_gene: -; j_gene: TRBJ1-1; abundance: few; CDR3nt: TGCGCCAGCCGAGCGGACACGAACACTGAAGCTTTCTTT; CDR3aa: CASRADTNTEAFF
v_gene: TRBV4-3; d_gene: TRBD1; j_gene: TRBJ2-2; abundance: once; CDR3nt: TGCGCCAGCAGCCCGTCAACAGGGGAAACCGGGGAGCTGTTTTTT; CDR3aa: CASSPSTGETGELFF
v_gene: TRBV15; d_gene: -; j_gene: TRBJ1-1; abundance: -; CDR3nt: TGTGCCACTAGCGCGGGTCGCACTGAAGCTTTCTTT; CDR3aa: CATSAGRTEAFF
v_gene: TRBV29-1; d_gene: -; j_gene: TRBJ1-2; abundance: -; CDR3nt: TGCAGCGTTGAAGCGCTCCCTGGAGGCTACACCTTC; CDR3aa: CSVEALPGGYTF
v_gene: TRBV7-9; d_gene: TRBD2; j_gene: TRBJ2-1; abundance: -; CDR3nt: TGTGCCAGCAGCTCCCTCCTAGCGGGGGGGCCTCATGAGCAGTTCTTC; CDR3aa: CASSSLLAGGPHEQFF
v_gene: TRBV4-3; d_gene: TRBD1; j_gene: TRBJ2-2; abundance: -; CDR3nt: TGCGCCAGCAGCCAAGACTTGACAGGGGGGCTCACCGGGGAGCTGTTTTTT; CDR3aa: CASSQDLTGGLTGELFF
v_gene: TRBV27; d_gene: TRBD2; j_gene: TRBJ2-5; abundance: -; CDR3nt: TGTGCCAGCAGAAGCGGGACTAGATTGGAGACCCAGTACTTC; CDR3aa: CASRSGTRLETQYF
v_gene: TRBV5-6; d_gene: TRBD2; j_gene: TRBJ2-1; abundance: few; CDR3nt: TGTGCCAGCAGCTTTGGATCACTTCTAGCGGGGGCCCCCCGGGAGCAGTTCTTC; CDR3aa: CASSFGSLLAGAPREQFF
v_gene: TRBV4-3; d_gene: -; j_gene: TRBJ2-1; abundance: few; CDR3nt: TGCGCCAGCAGCCCCGAGGGAACCAACAATGAGCAGTTCTTC; CDR3aa: CASSPEGTNNEQFF
v_gene: TRBV7-8; d_gene: -; j_gene: TRBJ1-2; abundance: -; CDR3nt: TGTGCCAGCAGAGAAGGGGGGGTCAACTATGGCTACACCTTC; CDR3aa: CASREGGVNYGYTF
v_gene: TRBV29-1; d_gene: TRBD1; j_gene: TRBJ2-5; abundance: -; CDR3nt: TGCAGCGTCGTGGACAGGGGTGTTGGAGAGACCCAGTACTTC; CDR3aa: CSVVDRGVGETQYF
v_gene: TRBV20-1; d_gene: -; j_gene: TRBJ1-1; abundance: few; CDR3nt: TGCAGTGCTAGGTCAGGGGAAGGGAACACTGAAGCTTTCTTT; CDR3aa: CSARSGEGNTEAFF
v_gene: TRBV7-9; d_gene: TRBD1; j_gene: TRBJ1-6; abundance: -; CDR3nt: TGTGCCAGCAGCTCTGACAGGGGGTGGCAAGCACCCCTCCACTTT; CDR3aa: CASSSDRGWQAPLHF
v_gene: TRBV28; d_gene: -; j_gene: TRBJ2-2; abundance: -; CDR3nt: TGTGCCAGCACCCCACGGAACACCGGGGAGCTGTTTTTT; CDR3aa: CASTPRNTGELFF
v_gene: TRBV5-6; d_gene: -; j_gene: TRBJ1-3; abundance: -; CDR3nt: TGTGCCAGCAGCTTGGAAGGGATCGGAAACACCATATATTTT; CDR3aa: CASSLEGIGNTIYF
v_gene: TRBV5-6; d_gene: TRBD1; j_gene: TRBJ2-2; abundance: -; CDR3nt: TGTGCCAGCAGCCGGTCCTCGGGACAGGGGATAACCGGGGAGCTGTTTTTT; CDR3aa: CASSRSSGQGITGELFF
v_gene: TRBV6-1; d_gene: TRBD2; j_gene: TRBJ2-5; abundance: many; CDR3nt: TGTGCCAGCACCTACCTTAGCGGGGAACAAGAGACCCAGTACTTC; CDR3aa: CASTYLSGEQETQYF
v_gene: TRBV5-1; d_gene: TRBD2; j_gene: TRBJ2-4; abundance: -; CDR3nt: TGCGCCAGCAGCTACGGGGGGGAAAACATTCAGTACTTC; CDR3aa: CASSYGGENIQYF
v_gene: TRBV6-6; d_gene: -; j_gene: TRBJ2-7; abundance: few; CDR3nt: TGTGCCAGCAGTTACTCGGACGGCTCCTACGAGCAGTACTTC; CDR3aa: CASSYSDGSYEQYF
v_gene: TRBV4-1; d_gene: -; j_gene: TRBJ1-1; abundance: once; CDR3nt: TGCGCCAGCAGCCAAGCAGGGGAACCGGGCCCTGAAGCTTTCTTT; CDR3aa: CASSQAGEPGPEAFF
v_gene: TRBV7-2; d_gene: -; j_gene: TRBJ2-3; abundance: -; CDR3nt: TGTGCCAGCAGCTTTGGGTATGGCAGGAACACAGATACGCAGTATTTT; CDR3aa: CASSFGYGRNTDTQYF
v_gene: TRBV7-9; d_gene: TRBD1; j_gene: TRBJ1-2; abundance: -; CDR3nt: TGTGCCAGCAGCTTCGGGACAGGGGGCCATGGCTACACCTTC; CDR3aa: CASSFGTGGHGYTF
v_gene: TRBV6-2/TRBV6-3; d_gene: -; j_gene: TRBJ1-1; abundance: -; CDR3nt: TGTGCCGGTCGTATCCGAGCTTTCTTT; CDR3aa: CAGRIRAFF
v_gene: TRBV7-9; d_gene: TRBD1; j_gene: TRBJ2-3; abundance: -; CDR3nt: TGTGCCAGCAGCGACAGGGTCGTCGCAGATACGCAGTATTTT; CDR3aa: CASSDRVVADTQYF
v_gene: TRBV7-8; d_gene: -; j_gene: TRBJ1-4; abundance: -; CDR3nt: TGTGCCAGCAGCCTTGGGCCAGGGGCTAATGAAAAACTGTTTTTT; CDR3aa: CASSLGPGANEKLFF
v_gene: TRBV7-9; d_gene: -; j_gene: TRBJ2-3; abundance: few; CDR3nt: TGTGCCAGCAGGTCCGGGATGCCAGATACGCAGTATTTT; CDR3aa: CASRSGMPDTQYF
v_gene: TRBV9; d_gene: -; j_gene: TRBJ2-3; abundance: -; CDR3nt: TGTGCCAGCAGCGTAGATACAAGCGGGCCAACCACAGATACGCAGTATTTT; CDR3aa: CASSVDTSGPTTDTQYF
v_gene: TRBV7-6; d_gene: -; j_gene: TRBJ2-2; abundance: many; CDR3nt: TGTGCCAGCAGCCCATTGTGGCAGACGAACACCGGGGAGCTGTTTTTT; CDR3aa: CASSPLWQTNTGELFF
v_gene: TRBV7-9; d_gene: -; j_gene: TRBJ1-1; abundance: -; CDR3nt: TGTGCCAGCAGCTTAGATGAGGTCACTGAAGCTTTCTTT; CDR3aa: CASSLDEVTEAFF
v_gene: TRBV7-8; d_gene: -; j_gene: TRBJ2-5; abundance: few; CDR3nt: TGTGCCAGCAGCTCTCATCGGGGACCTGGCCAAGAGACCCAGTACTTC; CDR3aa: CASSSHRGPGQETQYF
v_gene: TRBV20-1; d_gene: -; j_gene: TRBJ1-1; abundance: once; CDR3nt: TGCAGTGCTAGACGGGCAGAAGTGAACACTGAAGCTTTCTTT; CDR3aa: CSARRAEVNTEAFF
v_gene: TRBV18; d_gene: TRBD1; j_gene: TRBJ1-1; abundance: -; CDR3nt: TGTGCCAGCTCACCACGGGACAGGGGGAACACTGAAGCTTTCTTT; CDR3aa: CASSPRDRGNTEAFF
v_gene: TRBV6-1; d_gene: -; j_gene: TRBJ1-1; abundance: few; CDR3nt: TGTGCCAGCAGTGAGTTAGCAGGGGATACTGAAGCTTTCTTT; CDR3aa: CASSELAGDTEAFF
v_gene: TRBV7-3; d_gene: TRBD1; j_gene: TRBJ1-4; abundance: -; CDR3nt: TGTGCCAGCAGCTTTGGCGGGACAGGGGTTCCGCCTGGTGAAAAACTGTTTTTT; CDR3aa: CASSFGGTGVPPGEKLFF
v_gene: TRBV6-5; d_gene: -; j_gene: TRBJ2-1; abundance: -; CDR3nt: TGTGCCAGCAGTGCCGGGACACATAAGGGCAATGAGCAGTTCTTC; CDR3aa: CASSAGTHKGNEQFF
v_gene: TRBV13; d_gene: -; j_gene: TRBJ1-2; abundance: once; CDR3nt: TGTGCCAGCAGCCCCCTACAGGGAGGAAATGGCTACACCTTC; CDR3aa: CASSPLQGGNGYTF
v_gene: TRBV6-1; d_gene: -; j_gene: TRBJ2-7; abundance: -; CDR3nt: TGTGCCAGCAGTGAAGCCGCAGTCCAGAGGTACGAGCAGTACTTC; CDR3aa: CASSEAAVQRYEQYF
v_gene: TRBV7-9; d_gene: -; j_gene: TRBJ2-3; abundance: few; CDR3nt: TGTGCCAGCAGCTTATCCAGGGAGGCAGATACGCAGTATTTT; CDR3aa: CASSLSREADTQYF
v_gene: TRBV20-1; d_gene: -; j_gene: TRBJ2-1; abundance: few; CDR3nt: TGCAGTGCTTGGGGCTTTGGCAATGAGCAGTTCTTC; CDR3aa: CSAWGFGNEQFF